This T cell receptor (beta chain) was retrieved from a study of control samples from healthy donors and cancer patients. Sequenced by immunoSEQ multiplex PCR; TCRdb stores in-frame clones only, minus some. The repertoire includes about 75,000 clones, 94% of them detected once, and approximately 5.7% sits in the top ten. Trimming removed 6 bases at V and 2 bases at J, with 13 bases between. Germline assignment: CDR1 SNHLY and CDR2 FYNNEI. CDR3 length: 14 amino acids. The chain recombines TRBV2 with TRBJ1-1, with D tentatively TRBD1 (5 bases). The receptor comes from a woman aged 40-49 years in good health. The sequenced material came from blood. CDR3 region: CASRERGGNTEAFF. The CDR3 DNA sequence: TGTGCCAGCAGAGAGAGGGGCGGAAACACTGAAGCTTTCTTT.